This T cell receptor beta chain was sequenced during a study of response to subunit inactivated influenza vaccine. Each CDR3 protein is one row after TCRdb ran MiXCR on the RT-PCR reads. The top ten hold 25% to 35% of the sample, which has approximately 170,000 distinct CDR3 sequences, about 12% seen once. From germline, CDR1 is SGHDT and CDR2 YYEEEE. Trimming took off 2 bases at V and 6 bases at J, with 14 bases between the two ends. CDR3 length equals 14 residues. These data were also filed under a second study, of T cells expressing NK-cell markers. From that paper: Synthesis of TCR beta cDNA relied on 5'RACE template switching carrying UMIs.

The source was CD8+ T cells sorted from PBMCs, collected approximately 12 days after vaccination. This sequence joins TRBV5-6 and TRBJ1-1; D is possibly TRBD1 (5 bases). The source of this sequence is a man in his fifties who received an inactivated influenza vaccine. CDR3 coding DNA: TGTGCCAGCAGCTTAGCACCCGGAGGGGCTGAAGCTTTCTTT. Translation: CASSLAPGGAEAFF.